Following are 20 T cell receptor beta chains from one sample sequenced in a study of cytomegalovirus exposure and HLA in healthy donors. PCR amplification relied on 60 Vbeta primers (plus 13 Jbeta primers). Profiled with immunoSEQ multiplex PCR; TCRdb holds only in-frame clones, not every one. The table has about 170,000 clones, about three quarters seen once. Sequenced sample: PBMCs. The receptor set was obtained from a female donor in good health and CMV-seronegative.

Comment on this clone: One end of the junction varies from germline; a read error may be responsible. Other nucleotide sequences from this sample produce the same CDR3. This chain connects TRBV29-1 to TRBJ2-7; D is perhaps TRBD1 (8 bases). The CDR3 is made up of 14 amino acids. Germline V gives CDR1 SQVTM, CDR2 ANQGSEA. The CDR3 region is CSVEAGQALYEQYF. DNA for the CDR3: TGTAGCGTTGAAGCGGGACAGGCACTCTACGAGCAGTACTTC.

This clone was recorded a few times. The V call is TRBV27, the J call TRBJ2-3; TRBD2 is a possible D gene (6 bases). The CDR3 length is 17 residues. The germline V and J ends were trimmed by 5 bases and 2 bases, with 20 bases remaining between them. Germline V lookup: CDR1 MNHEY, CDR2 SMNVEV (reference sequence). The CDR3 spells CASSGPRGEAPTDTQYF. The CDR3 DNA is TGTGCCAGCAGTGGCCCCCGCGGGGAGGCCCCCACAGATACGCAGTATTTT.

A few counts support this clone. This rearrangement joins TRBV27 to TRBJ2-6; 7 positions match TRBD1. Germline V gives CDR1 MNHEY, CDR2 SMNVEV (reference sequence). This CDR3 is built from 17 residues. Unmatched junction bases numbered 7, after V lost 5 bases and J lost 0 bases. The CDR3 sequence: CASSPGQASSGANVLTF. The DNA for the CDR3 is TGTGCCAGCAGTCCCGGACAGGCTAGCTCTGGGGCCAACGTCCTGACTTTC. Using reference TRBV27 and TRBJ2-6 for the parts outside the CDR3, the full variable domain is EAQVTQNPRYLITVTGKKLTVTCSQNMNHEYMSWYRQDPGLGLRQIYYSMNVEVTDKGDVPEGYKVSRKEKRNFPLILESPSPNQTSLYFCASSPGQASSGANVLTFGAGSRLTVL.

The J gene is TRBJ2-7, the V gene TRBV6-5, with 7 bases aligning to TRBD2. V shed 7 bases and J 4 bases; nucleotides not matched to a gene: 13. In germline, CDR1 is MNHEY, CDR2 SVGAGI. The CDR3 consists of 15 residues. CDR3 nucleotides: TGTGCCAGCACCTCAGGGATTCCGGGGGGTTACGAGCAGTACTTC. Encoded protein: CASTSGIPGGYEQYF.

Note on this clone: Other DNA sequences in the sample encode the same CDR3. This rearrangement joins TRBV19 to TRBJ2-6, with TRBD1 matching over 8 bases. Losses at the gene ends were 6 bases for V and 4 bases for J; bases not matched to a gene: 5. Per the germline V gene, CDR1 is LNHDA and CDR2 is SQIVND (reference sequence). The CDR3 extends over 15 amino acids. CDR3 bases: TGTGCCAGTAGAGACAGGGGATCCGGGGCCAACGTCCTGACTTTC. It encodes CASRDRGSGANVLTF.

This clone was detected only a few times. The V gene is TRBV5-5, the J gene TRBJ1-6; D unresolved. The CDR3 runs to 16 residues. Germline-derived CDR1 and CDR2 are SGHKS and YYEKEE (reference sequence). The germline V and J ends were trimmed by 5 bases and 1 base, with 13 bases remaining between them. This CDR3 is CASRPSGGSYNSPLHF. CDR3 coding DNA: TGTGCCAGCAGACCAAGCGGTGGATCCTATAATTCACCCCTCCACTTT.

The V gene is TRBV4-2, the J gene TRBJ1-2, with D hard to call. The ends were cut back, 0 bases at V and 3 bases at J, with 5 bases in the middle. The V gene's germline CDR1 is LGHNA and CDR2 YNFKEQ. This CDR3 has 13 amino acids. DNA for the CDR3: TGTGCCAGCAGCCAAGATCTGTACTATGGCTACACCTTC. Translation: CASSQDLYYGYTF.

This chain's CDR3 is CASSVRGGGWQETQYF. In DNA, the CDR3 is TGTGCCAGCAGCGTACGCGGGGGAGGATGGCAAGAGACCCAGTACTTC. The genes are TRBV9 and TRBJ2-5; TRBD2 matches 7 bases. The V gene end was trimmed by 1 base and the J gene end by 2 bases; junction bases not matched to a gene: 8. Germline CDR1 and CDR2: SGDLS and YYNGEE. This CDR3 is built from 16 residues.

V is TRBV7-9 and J is TRBJ2-7; maybe TRBD2 (6 bases). The CDR3 is made up of 16 amino acids. CDR1 is SEHNR, CDR2 FQNEAQ, per germline (reference sequence). V shed 5 bases and J shed 4 bases, with 21 bases lying between them. The chain's CDR3 is CASSLPGLTREYEQYF. CDR3 bases: TGTGCCAGCAGCCTACCGGGACTCACCCGAGAGTACGAGCAGTACTTC. The variable domain in full, completed from reference TRBV7-9 and TRBJ2-7, reads DTGVSQNPRHKITKRGQNVTFRCDPISEHNRLYWYRQTLGQGPEFLTYFQNEAQLEKSRLLSDRFSAERPKGSFSTLEIQRTEQGDSAMYLCASSLPGLTREYEQYFGPGTRLTVT.

The chain recombines TRBV6-6 with TRBJ1-6; D unclear. The V end lost 5 bases, the J end lost 8 bases, and 10 bases lay between the germline ends. Germline V gives CDR1 MNHNY, CDR2 SVGAGI (reference sequence). This CDR3 has 13 residues. The CDR3 coding sequence is TGTGCCAGCAGTGAGGACGGGGATTCACCCCTCCACTTT. Protein sequence: CASSEDGDSPLHF.

The rearrangement links TRBV10-3 to TRBJ1-2; TRBD1 aligns across 7 bases. V shed 3 bases, J shed 6 bases, and the junction held 4 bases outside the gene matches. The CDR3 spans 13 residues. Looked up from germline, CDR1 is ENHRY and CDR2 is SYGVKD. The CDR3, as DNA: TGTGCCATCAGTGAATCAGACAGGGATGGCTACACCTTC. It codes for CAISESDRDGYTF.

CDR3 in DNA: TGCGCCAGCAGCTCGCAGGGGGCAAAAACTGAAGCTTTCTTT. It is translated as CASSSQGAKTEAFF. The rearrangement links TRBV5-1 to TRBJ1-1, with 8 bases identical to TRBD1. The germline V gene has CDR1 SGHRS and CDR2 YFSETQ. The CDR3 has 14 amino acids. The V segment lost 3 bases and the J segment 5 bases; nucleotides outside the gene matches: 6.

The chain couples TRBV5-4 to TRBJ2-5; D might be TRBD1 (5 bases). Trimming stripped 0 bases from V and 2 bases from J, with 8 bases between. The CDR3 contains 14 residues. Germline V CDR1 and CDR2: SGHNT, YYREEE (reference sequence). CDR3 loop: CASSLEPGQETQYF. In DNA, the CDR3 is TGTGCCAGCAGCTTGGAGCCAGGGCAAGAGACCCAGTACTTC.

CDR3 coding DNA: TGTGCCATCAGCCTTACAGGGGGCCAGGAGACCCAGTACTTC. Encoded protein: CAISLTGGQETQYF. The chain is built from TRBV10-3 and TRBJ2-5, with TRBD1 matching 9 bases. CDR3 length: 14 amino acids. Germline-derived CDR1 and CDR2 are ENHRY and SYGVKD. V dropped 6 bases and J dropped 5; count of bases not matched to a gene: 7.

As to this clone: Compared with germline, one end of the junction differs, possibly owing to a read error. The same CDR3 is also encoded by other DNA sequences in this sample. This chain uses TRBV15 with TRBJ1-5; D is unclear. This CDR3 has 10 residues. The V gene's germline CDR1 is LNHNV and CDR2 YYDKDF (reference sequence). Written as DNA, the CDR3 is TGTGCCACCAGCAGTACCCCGAGAGGTTTT. It is translated as CATSSTPRGF.

V is TRBV19 and J is TRBJ1-4, with 8 positions matching TRBD1. J gave up 1 base and V 6 bases, and 7 bases lay outside the gene matches. CDR3 length equals 16 residues. Germline-derived CDR1 and CDR2 are LNHDA and SQIVND (reference sequence). This chain's CDR3 is CASRTGTGLTNEKLFF. The CDR3, as DNA: TGTGCCAGTAGAACCGGGACAGGATTAACTAATGAAAAACTGTTTTTT.

The chain carries TRBV19 and TRBJ1-1; 7 bases are a match to TRBD1. The CDR3 loop spans 13 amino acids. CDR1 is LNHDA and CDR2 is SQIVND in the germline V gene (reference sequence). The ends lost 7 bases at V and 6 bases at J; junction bases unmatched: 8. The DNA of the CDR3 is TGTGCCAGTAACAGGGGTTTATTTTCTGAAGCTTTCTTT. Protein product: CASNRGLFSEAFF.

The chain employs TRBV5-1 and TRBJ2-7; tentative D call: TRBD1 (5 bases). Germline V CDR1 and CDR2: SGHRS, YFSETQ. The CDR3 has 14 amino acids. The V end lost 0 bases, the J end lost 2 bases, and 9 bases lay between the germline ends. CDR3 DNA sequence: TGCGCCAGCAGCTTGGCAACAGGCCCCTACGAGCAGTACTTC. Translating it yields CASSLATGPYEQYF.

The gene calls are TRBV7-3 and TRBJ2-5; TRBD2 might be the D (5 bases). With the DNA end fitting TRBJ2-7 better, the J assignment may be wrong. Germline-derived CDR1 and CDR2 are SGHTA and FQGTGA. This CDR3 comprises 14 residues. Here the CDR3 reads CASSLMGSTYEQYF. As DNA, the CDR3 is TGTGCCAGCAGCTTAATGGGGAGCACCTACGAGCAGTACTTC.

The J gene is TRBJ2-1, the V gene TRBV28, with D maybe TRBD2 (5 bases). Germline CDR1 and CDR2: MDHEN and SYDVKM. The ends were cut back, 4 bases at V and 9 bases at J, with 16 bases in the middle. This CDR3 spans 14 amino acids. This chain's CDR3 is CASSSSLEGPEQFF. The CDR3 bases are TGTGCCAGCAGTTCATCCCTCGAGGGCCCTGAGCAGTTCTTC.